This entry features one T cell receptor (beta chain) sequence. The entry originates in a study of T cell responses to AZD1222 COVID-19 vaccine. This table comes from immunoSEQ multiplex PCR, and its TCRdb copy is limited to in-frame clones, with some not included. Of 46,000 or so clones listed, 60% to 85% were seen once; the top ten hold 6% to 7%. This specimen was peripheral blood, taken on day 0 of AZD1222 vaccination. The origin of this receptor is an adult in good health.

The CDR3 spells CAWSVSVYEQYF. Here the CDR3 DNA reads TGTGCCTGGAGTGTATCCGTTTACGAGCAGTACTTC. V is TRBV30 and J is TRBJ2-7, with no clear D. Germline-derived CDR1 and CDR2 are GTSNPN and SVGIG (reference sequence). Trimming removed 0 bases at V and 4 bases at J, with 7 bases between. This CDR3 spans 12 amino acids.